At least ten counts were recorded for the clone carrying this TCR beta chain. In TCRdb, the RT-PCR reads were re-called with MiXCR into one record per CDR3 protein. This table has about 680,000 distinct CDR3 sequences, more than 13% appearing once. The CDR3 is made up of 19 amino acids. The V and J ends lost 1 base and 2 bases respectively, with 24 bases between them. Germline V lookup: CDR1 MGHRA, CDR2 YSYEKL. The sequence was obtained from a female donor in good health, serving as a healthy control. Sequenced sample: memory CD4+ T cells from blood. The chain joins TRBV4-1 to TRBJ2-7; perhaps TRBD1 as D (5 bases). The CDR3: CASSQVGRSGQGGTYEQYF. The CDR3 nucleotides read TGCGCCAGCAGCCAAGTCGGCAGGAGTGGGCAGGGTGGGACCTACGAGCAGTACTTC.